The entry below gives a single T cell receptor beta chain sequence along with its context. Original data processing: Reference gene primer amplification in the assay estimated nucleated cell counts. Here immunoSEQ multiplex PCR was the method, and the copy in TCRdb shows in-frame clones only, minus some. V and J calls and clone size are copied from that table; D and trimming were computed from the DNA. The sample has 200,000 or so clones; 75% to 90% are singletons. The data stem from a study of blood T cell repertoires in COVID-19. Across the study: COVID-19 samples collected from the United States, Italy and Spain covered acute and convalescent phases. Sources were T cells, B-cell-depleted T cells, or PBMCs; the material itself was cDNA or gDNA.

There are 18 residues in the CDR3. The receptor comes from a man between 60 and 70 years old with acute or convalescent COVID-19. The chain has TRBV21-1 and TRBJ2-3; TRBD2 reflects the table's D call only, with no check against the DNA. TRBV21-1 is an annotated pseudogene. Sequenced material: peripheral blood. Here the CDR3 reads CASSKPPGLATSTDTQYF. The DNA for the CDR3 is TGTGCCAGCAGCAAACCGCCGGGACTAGCTACTAGCACAGATACGCAGTATTTT.